This TCR beta chain appears in the sequencing data of a study of human T cells and chemical hapten exposure. The time point: patch test 2, 6 weeks after DPC sensitization. Sample treatment: therapeutic diphenylcyclopropenone sensitization with weekly scalp DPC. TCRdb re-called the RACE reads with MiXCR, one entry per CDR3 protein. The sample contains 100,000 or so distinct CDR3 sequences, 11% of which appear only once. Germline CDR1 MNHEY, CDR2 SVGEGT. The germline V and J ends were trimmed by 2 bases and 0 bases, with 8 bases remaining between them. The CDR3 loop spans 15 amino acids. The chain recombines TRBV6-2 or TRBV6-3 with TRBJ1-5, with D possibly being TRBD1 (5 bases). This sequence was found in a middle-aged man with alopecia areata. Some clones in this sample may be carry-over from other donors' samples. Sample: whole blood, taken in connection with sensitization to the hapten diphenylcyclopropenone (DPC). This CDR3 is CASSYEGRSNQPQHF. The CDR3 DNA reads TGTGCCAGCAGTTACGAGGGGCGTAGCAATCAGCCCCAGCATTTT.